The 24 T cell receptor beta chains below were found in one sample sequenced in a study of T cell repertoires in cytomegalovirus infection (dated by TCRdb to between 2018 and 2021). Sequencing instrument: Illumina HiSeq 1500. In TCRdb, the public reads were trimmed at Q25 with fastp and aligned with MiXCR, with productive beta chains retained. When rows share a CDR3 protein, they turn into one entry using the most common DNA and genes. The sample records 680,000 or so distinct CDR3 sequences, roughly 36% of which are singletons. Jointly, the top ten make up more than 2.5% of the sample. The sequenced material came from PBMCs. The source of these receptors is a human donor in good health (CMV status not recorded). Some clones in this sample may be carry-over from other donors' samples.

This clonotype showed up just a few times. CDR3 nucleotides: TGTGCCAGCAGCCAAACAACGCCGGGACGGAGGGCCAATGAGCAGTTCTTC. This gives the protein CASSQTTPGRRANEQFF. V and J are TRBV3-1 and TRBJ2-1; possibly TRBD2 for D (6 bases). Germline V gene data show CDR1 as LGHDT and CDR2 as YNNKEL (reference sequence). Trimming left V 2 bases short and J 6 bases short, with 20 bases between. This CDR3 is built from 17 residues.

V is TRBV12-3 or TRBV12-4 and J is TRBJ1-5, with TRBD1 as a possible D gene (5 bases). CDR3 length: 14 amino acids. With 5 bases removed from V and 3 bases from J, the gap between germline ends came to 11 bases. The CDR3 DNA reads as TGTGCCAGCAGTCAACAGGCAGTCAATCAGCCCCAGCATTTT. Translating it yields CASSQQAVNQPQHF.

A few counts support this clonotype. The gene calls are TRBV7-3 and TRBJ2-7; possibly TRBD1 for D (6 bases). This CDR3 is 13 amino acids long. Germline V gene lookup returns CDR1 SGHTA and CDR2 FQGTGA. Trimming removed 4 bases from V and 5 bases from J, with 12 bases in between. This chain's CDR3 is CASSSRGRDEQYF. The CDR3 coding sequence is TGTGCCAGCAGCTCCAGGGGTCGGGACGAGCAGTACTTC.

There are many counts of this clonotype. This chain connects TRBV11-2 to TRBJ1-4, with TRBD1 as a possible D gene (5 bases). CDR3 length: 15 residues. The V and J ends lost 5 bases and 8 bases respectively, with 18 bases between them. In germline, CDR1 is SGHAT, CDR2 FQNNGV. CDR3 sequence (DNA): TGTGCCAGCAGCGCCGGGACTCTGGAAATGGAAAAACTGTTTTTT. It yields the protein CASSAGTLEMEKLFF.

J is TRBJ2-3 and V is TRBV5-4; the match to TRBD1 covers 8 bases. Germline CDR1 is SGHNT and CDR2 is YYREEE (reference sequence). This CDR3 is 15 amino acids long. J lost 5 bases, V lost 4 bases, and 9 bases had no gene match. This chain's CDR3 is CASSPPGQGQDTQYF. In DNA form, the CDR3 reads TGTGCCAGCAGCCCTCCCGGACAGGGCCAAGATACGCAGTATTTT.

This clonotype was detected a few times. This chain connects TRBV27 to TRBJ2-1; no firm D call. From germline, CDR1 is MNHEY and CDR2 SMNVEV (reference sequence). CDR3 size: 14 residues. With 0 bases removed from V and 5 bases from J, the gap between germline ends came to 8 bases. The CDR3 loop is CASSLSADHNEQFF. For the CDR3, the DNA is TGTGCCAGCAGTTTATCGGCGGACCACAATGAGCAGTTCTTC.

This chain joins TRBV24-1 and TRBJ2-3; no firm D call. From germline, CDR1 is KGHDR and CDR2 SFDVKD. The V gene lost 6 bases and the J gene lost 0 bases, with 9 bases spanning the gap. The CDR3 spans 14 residues. CDR3 protein: CATSQQSSTDTQYF. The DNA for the CDR3 is TGTGCCACCAGTCAGCAATCTAGCACAGATACGCAGTATTTT.

The CDR3 sequence: CASGFGTANTEAFF. CDR3 coding DNA: TGTGCTAGTGGTTTCGGGACAGCCAACACTGAAGCTTTCTTT. The chain has TRBV12-5 and TRBJ1-1, with 7 bases aligning to TRBD1. The J segment lost 2 bases and the V segment lost 3 bases, leaving 3 bases of the junction unmatched. Germline V gene data show CDR1 as LGHNT and CDR2 as FRNRAP. The CDR3 length is 14 residues.

The table lists this clonotype with a count of one. Here the CDR3 DNA reads TGTGCCATCAGTGAGGGGGCCACGCAGTATTTT. Its protein is CAISEGATQYF. The chain carries TRBV10-3 and TRBJ2-3; weak D call: TRBD1 (5 bases). The CDR3 loop spans 11 amino acids. Trimming pared 2 bases from V and 9 bases from J, leaving 6 bases between. Germline CDR1 and CDR2: ENHRY and SYGVKD.

This clonotype was seen only a few times. The chain employs TRBV19 and TRBJ2-1; 13 bases are shared with TRBD2. From germline, CDR1 is LNHDA and CDR2 SQIVND (reference sequence). J gave up 9 bases and V 5 bases, and 7 bases lay outside the gene matches. The CDR3 runs 15 residues. CDR3 sequence reads: CASSRTSGSLGEQFF. CDR3 coding DNA: TGTGCCAGTAGTCGGACTAGCGGGAGCCTGGGTGAGCAGTTCTTC.

The chain links TRBV7-9 to TRBJ1-1; D remains ambiguous. CDR1 SEHNR and CDR2 FQNEAQ come from the germline V gene (reference sequence). The CDR3 totals 12 residues. Trimming cost V 1 base and J 7 bases, with 7 bases left between them. As DNA, the CDR3 is TGTGCCAGCAGCTTAGTTATGGGTGAAGCTTTCTTT. Translated: CASSLVMGEAFF.

This CDR3 is CASRNGGPNSPLHF. The DNA for the CDR3 is TGTGCCAGCAGAAACGGAGGGCCGAATTCACCCCTCCACTTT. The rearrangement uses TRBV12-3 or TRBV12-4 and TRBJ1-6; no definite D call. Trimming pared 6 bases from V and 7 bases from J, leaving 13 bases between. The CDR3 loop spans 14 amino acids.

This chain uses TRBV7-4 with TRBJ2-1; tentative D call: TRBD2 (6 bases). The CDR3 extends over 15 amino acids. V lost 4 bases and J 8 bases, leaving 18 bases between the germline ends. Germline V CDR1 and CDR2: SGHVT, SQSDAQ. This CDR3 reads CASSSSDYPQYEQFF. In DNA, the CDR3 is TGTGCCAGCAGCTCCTCGGACTACCCGCAATATGAGCAGTTCTTC.

There are a few counts of this clonotype. The chain employs TRBV10-3 and TRBJ2-2; D possibly corresponds to TRBD1 (6 bases). The V end lost 0 bases, the J end lost 7 bases, and 9 bases lay between the germline ends. The CDR3 loop spans 14 amino acids. The germline V gene encodes CDR1 ENHRY and CDR2 SYGVKD. In nucleotides, the CDR3 is TGTGCCATCAGTGAGTCTACAGGGAACGGGGAGCTGTTTTTT. Translation: CAISESTGNGELFF.

This clonotype was seen at least ten times. The V gene is TRBV28, the J gene TRBJ2-7; no firm D call. The germline CDR1 and CDR2 sequences are MDHEN and SYDVKM. The CDR3 loop spans 13 amino acids. The V and J ends lost 3 bases and 0 bases respectively, with 6 bases between them. The CDR3 DNA sequence: TGTGCCAGCAGTTTTACAGACTCCTACGAGCAGTACTTC. It codes for CASSFTDSYEQYF.

The rearrangement joins TRBV3-1 to TRBJ2-1; D possibly corresponds to TRBD1 (5 bases). This CDR3 contains 15 residues. The V end was cut by 4 bases, the J end by 0 bases, with 10 bases between. The germline V gene encodes CDR1 LGHDT and CDR2 YNNKEL (reference sequence). CDR3 sequence (DNA): TGTGCCAGCAGCCCAGACAGCTACTCCTACAATGAGCAGTTCTTC. Protein: CASSPDSYSYNEQFF.

V and J are TRBV28 and TRBJ2-7; TRBD1 matches at 8 bases. Germline CDR1 MDHEN, CDR2 SYDVKM. The CDR3 totals 16 residues. The J segment lost 9 bases and the V segment lost 4 bases, leaving 17 bases of the junction unmatched. CDR3 protein: CASSSRQGLMVYGQYF. The CDR3 DNA sequence: TGTGCCAGCAGTTCTCGACAGGGGCTGATGGTCTATGGGCAGTACTTC.

This chain links TRBV5-1 with TRBJ2-3; no definite D call. This CDR3 region has 13 residues. V was pared by 0 bases and J by 7 bases, with 9 bases between. CDR1 is SGHRS and CDR2 is YFSETQ in the germline V gene. The CDR3 sequence: CASSLVGRNTQYF. The CDR3 nucleotides are TGCGCCAGCAGCTTGGTAGGTCGGAATACGCAGTATTTT.

The chain is built from TRBV10-2 and TRBJ1-1, with D tentatively TRBD1 (5 bases). CDR3 size: 13 residues. Germline-derived CDR1 and CDR2 are WSHSY and SAAADI. V was shortened by 6 bases and J by 6 bases, with 14 bases between the two germline ends. The CDR3 sequence is CASRTGAWAEAFF. CDR3 coding DNA: TGCGCCAGCAGAACAGGTGCTTGGGCTGAAGCTTTCTTT.

V usage is TRBV28 and J usage is TRBJ2-5; 8 nucleotides line up with TRBD1. Germline V gene lookup returns CDR1 MDHEN and CDR2 SYDVKM. The CDR3 is 15 residues long. V gave up 4 bases and J gave up 1 base; unmatched junction bases: 5. The CDR3 DNA reads TGTGCCAGCAGTTCAGGCGGACAGGGCCAAGAGACCCAGTACTTC. This encodes CASSSGGQGQETQYF.

This clonotype was seen only a few times. This chain joins TRBV6-6 and TRBJ2-2; 11 nucleotides agree with TRBD2. J lost 2 bases, V lost 6 bases, and 5 bases had no gene match. The germline CDR1 and CDR2 sequences are MNHNY and SVGAGI (reference sequence). The CDR3 length is 16 residues. The CDR3 region has the DNA TGTGCCAGCAGCATAGCGGGAGGGTTCAACACCGGGGAGCTGTTTTTT. Encoded protein: CASSIAGGFNTGELFF.

The V call is TRBV7-9, the J call TRBJ2-7; 9 bases agree with TRBD1. This CDR3 contains 15 residues. Trimming cost V 1 base and J 6 bases; bases outside gene matches: 7. The germline V gene encodes CDR1 SEHNR and CDR2 FQNEAQ (reference sequence). The DNA of the CDR3 is TGTGCCAGCAGCTTAGGGGACAGGGTAAGGCGCGAGCAGTACTTC. Protein product: CASSLGDRVRREQYF.

This clonotype has a handful of counts. The V gene is TRBV24-1, the J gene TRBJ2-5, with D possibly being TRBD1 (6 bases). The CDR3 extends over 15 amino acids. The V gene's germline CDR1 is KGHDR and CDR2 SFDVKD. V shed 11 bases and J shed 1 base, with 19 bases lying between them. The CDR3 sequence is CAISRGRGGQETQYF. As DNA, the CDR3 is TGTGCCATCTCTCGGGGCAGAGGGGGCCAAGAGACCCAGTACTTC.

As concerns this clonotype: This may be a read error: a much more frequent sequence differs by one nucleotide. This chain links TRBV5-4 with TRBJ1-3, with TRBD1 matching over 8 bases. CDR3 length: 16 residues. Trimming took 4 bases from V and 3 from J; bases not matched to a gene: 9. Germline assignment: CDR1 SGHNT and CDR2 YYREEE (reference sequence). CDR3 DNA: TGTGCCAGCAGCGAACAGAAGACAGGGGATGGAAACACCATATATTTT. Translated: CASSEQKTGDGNTIYF.